Each of the 10 T cell receptor beta chains below was sequenced from the same sample in a study of cytomegalovirus exposure and HLA in healthy donors. PCR primers comprised 60 Vbeta and 13 Jbeta primers. Some clones are missing from TCRdb's copy, which holds only in-frame ones; the method was immunoSEQ multiplex PCR. The sample carries 100,000 to 150,000 clones, just over 70% recorded once. The specimen was PBMCs. The receptor set was obtained from a woman aged 55-75 years in good health and CMV-seropositive.

The table lists this clone with a count of one. The chain carries TRBV5-5 and TRBJ1-2; TRBD1 agrees at 8 bases. Trimming took 2 bases from V and 6 from J; bases not matched to a gene: 9. The CDR3 is made up of 15 amino acids. The germline CDR1 and CDR2 sequences are SGHKS and YYEKEE (reference sequence). The CDR3 region has the DNA TGTGCCAGCAGCTTCGACAGGGGTCAGGTCGATGGCTACACCTTC. This sequence encodes CASSFDRGQVDGYTF.

This chain links TRBV9 with TRBJ2-1; a weak D match, TRBD1 (6 bases). Trimming removed 3 bases from V and 4 bases from J, with 14 bases in between. The CDR3 has 15 amino acids. CDR1 is SGDLS, CDR2 YYNGEE, per germline. Here the CDR3 DNA reads TGTGCCAGCAGCGAAGGGGCAGGGGTTTACAATGAGCAGTTCTTC. Translation: CASSEGAGVYNEQFF.

On this clone itself: A read error may produce the germline difference seen at one junction end. Different DNA sequences within this sample yield the same CDR3. The chain carries TRBV4-1 and TRBJ1-6; D is uncertain. The germline gives CDR1 MGHRA, CDR2 YSYEKL. This CDR3 contains 14 residues. CDR3 sequence reads: CASSLEAQNSPLHF. In DNA, the CDR3 is TGCGCTAGCAGCCTAGAGGCACAGAATTCACCCCTCCACTTT.

This chain joins TRBV7-9 and TRBJ2-7, with TRBD1 matching 8 bases. Unmatched junction bases numbered 3, after V lost 4 bases and J lost 1 base. CDR1 and CDR2 (germline): SEHNR, FQNEAQ (reference sequence). The CDR3 extends over 14 amino acids. The CDR3 loop is CASSSWTGSYEQYF. DNA of the CDR3: TGTGCCAGCAGCTCGTGGACAGGGTCCTACGAGCAGTACTTC. The entire variable domain, with the rest obtained from reference TRBV7-9 and TRBJ2-7, is as follows: DTGVSQNPRHKITKRGQNVTFRCDPISEHNRLYWYRQTLGQGPEFLTYFQNEAQLEKSRLLSDRFSAERPKGSFSTLEIQRTEQGDSAMYLCASSSWTGSYEQYFGPGTRLTVT.

The chain carries TRBV6-6 and TRBJ1-1, with D possibly TRBD1 on 5 matching bases. Germline V CDR1 and CDR2: MNHNY, SVGAGI (reference sequence). Trimming stripped 2 bases from V and 4 bases from J, with 8 bases between. CDR3 length equals 13 residues. In DNA form, the CDR3 reads TGTGCCAGCAGTTACACGGGGGTCACTGAAGCTTTCTTT. Its protein product is CASSYTGVTEAFF.

V is TRBV19 and J is TRBJ1-5, with D possibly TRBD1 on 5 matching bases. In germline, CDR1 is LNHDA, CDR2 SQIVND (reference sequence). V was clipped by 5 bases and J by 0 bases, with 14 bases between them. The CDR3 has 16 amino acids. CDR3 protein: CASSPPFQGSNQPQHF. CDR3 DNA: TGTGCCAGTAGTCCTCCCTTCCAGGGTAGCAATCAGCCCCAGCATTTT.

The chain employs TRBV6-4 and TRBJ1-1, with D perhaps matching TRBD1 (6 bases). The V end was cut by 6 bases, the J end by 0 bases, with 14 bases between. Per the germline V gene, CDR1 is MRHNA and CDR2 is SNTAGT. The CDR3 sequence is 15 residues long. CDR3 residues: CASRVGAGVNTEAFF. CDR3 in DNA: TGTGCCAGCAGGGTTGGGGCAGGGGTGAACACTGAAGCTTTCTTT.

J is TRBJ1-6 and V is TRBV5-4; 7 bases agree with TRBD1. The CDR3 length is 16 residues. V lost 0 bases and J lost 7; bases outside the gene matches: 7. Germline-derived CDR1 and CDR2 are SGHNT and YYREEE (reference sequence). CDR3 in amino acids: CASSLGTGPPNSPLHF. The DNA of the CDR3 is TGTGCCAGCAGCTTGGGGACAGGACCGCCGAATTCACCCCTCCACTTT.

Only a few counts were recorded for this clone. V gene TRBV4-1 combines with J gene TRBJ1-2; D possibly corresponds to TRBD1 (6 bases). The V gene lost 3 bases and the J gene lost 8 bases, with 19 bases spanning the gap. Germline values: CDR1 MGHRA, CDR2 YSYEKL. The CDR3 has 15 amino acids. This CDR3 reads CASSHLTGTDRGYTF. DNA for the CDR3: TGCGCCAGCAGCCACCTCACAGGGACGGATCGGGGCTACACCTTC.

The CDR3 region is CASARGQNTEAFF. The CDR3 DNA reads TGCGCCAGCGCCAGGGGCCAGAACACTGAAGCTTTCTTT. The chain combines TRBV5-1 with TRBJ1-1; TRBD1 is a possible D gene (6 bases). The ends were cut back, 7 bases at V and 1 base at J, with 11 bases in the middle. CDR3 length: 13 amino acids. Germline V gives CDR1 SGHRS, CDR2 YFSETQ.